A single sample is the source of the 19 T cell receptor beta chains below, sequenced in a study of T cells in Graves' hyperthyroidism and ophthalmopathy. What was amplified from RNA transcripts were TCR beta CDR3 regions. In the first-round RT-PCR of the TCR CDR3, the HTBI primer set was used. TCRdb reprocessed the multiplex PCR reads via MiXCR and lists one record per CDR3 protein. The table lists 530,000 or so distinct CDR3 sequences, approximately 44% of them singletons. Sequencing was carried out using peripheral blood or thyroid tissue (not recorded which). Receptor source: a woman aged 18-29 years with Graves' hyperthyroidism.

This sequence joins TRBV4-2 and TRBJ1-2; 9 bases line up with TRBD1. The CDR3 extends over 15 amino acids. Germline V lookup: CDR1 LGHNA, CDR2 YNFKEQ. Trimming cost V 6 bases and J 8 bases; bases outside gene matches: 13. CDR3 in amino acids: CASRSLGTGRGGYTF. The CDR3 DNA reads as TGTGCCAGCAGAAGCCTCGGGACAGGGAGGGGAGGCTACACCTTC.

This sequence joins TRBV29-1 and TRBJ1-6; 9 bases are a match to TRBD1. With V trimmed by 7 bases and J by 10 bases, 11 bases remained unmatched. Germline loops: CDR1 SQVTM, CDR2 ANQGSEA. The CDR3 consists of 14 residues. The CDR3 loop reads CSATTGGGGSPLHF. CDR3 bases: TGCAGCGCTACGACAGGGGGGGGAGGATCACCCCTCCACTTT.

V gene TRBV7-8 combines with J gene TRBJ1-1, with D unclear. CDR1 and CDR2 (germline): SGHVS, FQNEAQ. The V end was cut by 5 bases, the J end by 8 bases, with 12 bases between. The CDR3 length is 12 residues. CDR3 region: CASSTRLAEAFF. Written as DNA, the CDR3 is TGTGCCAGCAGCACGCGACTAGCGGAAGCTTTCTTT.

This clonotype was detected a few times. The chain has TRBV29-1 and TRBJ2-7, with 10 bases aligning to TRBD1. The CDR3 loop spans 13 amino acids. The germline CDR1 and CDR2 sequences are SQVTM and ANQGSEA. The V gene end was trimmed by 5 bases and the J gene end by 3 bases; junction bases not matched to a gene: 4. In DNA, the CDR3 is TGCAGCGTTCGGACAGGGGGGGACTACGAGCAGTACTTC. Amino acid sequence: CSVRTGGDYEQYF.

At least ten counts were recorded for this clonotype. This chain joins TRBV27 and TRBJ2-5; no firm D call. Looked up from germline, CDR1 is MNHEY and CDR2 is SMNVEV (reference sequence). Trimming pared 6 bases from V and 5 bases from J, leaving 16 bases between. CDR3 length: 14 residues. CDR3 residues: CASSRFLGRETQYF. Written as DNA, the CDR3 is TGTGCCAGCAGCCGGTTCTTGGGTCGGGAGACCCAGTACTTC.

This clonotype was detected many times. The genes are TRBV15 and TRBJ2-7, with 12 bases matching TRBD1. This CDR3 contains 15 residues. V trimming: 4 bases; J trimming: 4 bases; junction bases outside the gene matches: 5. Germline CDR1 is LNHNV and CDR2 is YYDKDF (reference sequence). The CDR3 region has the DNA TGTGCCACCAGCATCGGGACAGGGGGCATTTACGAGCAGTACTTC. This translates into CATSIGTGGIYEQYF.

This clonotype was seen many times. The V and J genes are TRBV10-1 and TRBJ1-2, with D uncertain. This CDR3 is 13 amino acids long. Germline loops: CDR1 WNHNN, CDR2 SYGVQD (reference sequence). Trimming removed 0 bases at V and 2 bases at J, with 4 bases between. The CDR3 here is CASSESRNYGYTF. CDR3 DNA: TGCGCCAGCAGTGAGTCTCGGAACTATGGCTACACCTTC.

On this clonotype itself: A single base separates this from a much larger clone, so it may be a read error. V and J are TRBV2 and TRBJ1-1; D is unresolved. With 0 bases removed from V and 5 bases from J, the gap between germline ends came to 16 bases. Germline V gene sequence: CDR1 SNHLY, CDR2 FYNNEI. The CDR3 covers 16 residues. CDR3 DNA: TGTGCCAGCAGTGAAGCATTCGTCCCTACTAGAACTGAAGCTTTCTTT. It yields the protein CASSEAFVPTRTEAFF.

Ten or more counts support this clonotype. The J gene is TRBJ2-7, the V gene TRBV2; no clear D. Trimming pared 2 bases from V and 3 bases from J, leaving 14 bases between. Per germline, CDR1 SNHLY and CDR2 FYNNEI. This CDR3 comprises 15 residues. CDR3 sequence (DNA): TGTGCCAGCAGTGAAATACTTGGTCCTAGCTACGAGCAGTACTTC. The encoded protein is CASSEILGPSYEQYF.

Ten or more counts support this clonotype. The V and J genes are TRBV29-1 and TRBJ2-7; 7 bases line up with TRBD1. CDR1 and CDR2 (germline): SQVTM, ANQGSEA. This CDR3 region has 14 residues. V dropped 3 bases and J dropped 0; count of bases not matched to a gene: 5. CDR3 region: CSVDLGDSSYEQYF. The DNA of the CDR3 is TGCAGCGTTGATCTAGGGGACAGCTCCTACGAGCAGTACTTC.

Turning to this clonotype: The final CDR3 position lacks the conserved phenylalanine or tryptophan, pointing to a likely read error. No DNA is shown, since the ends of the CDR3 on it are uncertain; the CDR3 is the one TCRdb lists. The chain carries TRBV2 and TRBJ1-6. Germline loops: CDR1 SNHLY, CDR2 FYNNEI. The CDR3 is 8 amino acids long, termini counted. The CDR3 spells CASRTGTS.

CDR3 DNA sequence: TGCAGTGCTACCGGGACAGACCAAGAGACCCAGTACTTC. This encodes CSATGTDQETQYF. The chain is built from TRBV20-1 and TRBJ2-5, with TRBD1 matching over 7 bases. The CDR3 length is 13 residues. Germline V gene data show CDR1 as DFQATT and CDR2 as SNEGSKA (reference sequence). The junction had 2 bases not matched to a gene; V was cut back by 4 bases and J by 0 bases.

This clonotype was recorded many times. The rearrangement joins TRBV25-1 to TRBJ2-1; 10 bases are shared with TRBD2. Trimming removed 3 bases from V and 9 bases from J; junction bases left unmatched: 11. The length of the CDR3 is 16 residues. CDR1 is MGHDK and CDR2 is SYGVNS in the germline V gene. CDR3 sequence: CASSDVTSGTTGEQFF. Here the CDR3 DNA reads TGTGCCAGCAGTGACGTAACTAGCGGGACGACGGGTGAGCAGTTCTTC.

V usage is TRBV2 and J usage is TRBJ1-2; 7 nucleotides agree with TRBD1. Looked up from germline, CDR1 is SNHLY and CDR2 is FYNNEI. The CDR3 runs 13 residues. Trimming removed 8 bases from V and 5 bases from J; junction bases left unmatched: 8. In nucleotides, the CDR3 is TGTGCCAGCGGGACAGTCTTGAAGTATGGCTACACCTTC. It translates to CASGTVLKYGYTF.

The genes are TRBV29-1 and TRBJ2-1; D call uncertain. V lost 6 bases and J 3 bases, leaving 9 bases between the germline ends. Germline values: CDR1 SQVTM, CDR2 ANQGSEA. The CDR3 loop spans 12 amino acids. CDR3: CSVGPLYNEQFF. In DNA form, the CDR3 reads TGCAGCGTCGGACCTCTCTACAATGAGCAGTTCTTC.

Many counts were recorded for this clonotype. This chain's CDR3 is CASTGDRGDEKLFF. DNA of the CDR3: TGTGCCAGTACCGGGGACAGAGGGGATGAAAAACTGTTTTTT. V gene TRBV19 combines with J gene TRBJ1-4, with 7 bases lining up with TRBD1. Germline V gene lookup returns CDR1 LNHDA and CDR2 SQIVND (reference sequence). The length of the CDR3 is 14 residues. V lost 7 bases, J lost 6 bases, and 8 bases stayed unmatched.

This clonotype was picked up many times. J is TRBJ2-2 and V is TRBV7-9, with D maybe TRBD2 (6 bases). In germline, CDR1 is SEHNR, CDR2 FQNEAQ (reference sequence). Trimming took off 1 base at V and 0 bases at J, with 9 bases between the two ends. CDR3 length: 16 amino acids. CDR3 DNA: TGTGCCAGCAGCTTAGTGGGGGGACCGAACACCGGGGAGCTGTTTTTT. It encodes CASSLVGGPNTGELFF.

This clonotype was detected many times. This rearrangement joins TRBV18 to TRBJ1-2; D ambiguous. Germline CDR1 is KGHSH and CDR2 is LQKENI. The CDR3 contains 12 residues. Trimming shortened V by 0 bases and J by 10 bases, and 9 bases separated the two germline ends. DNA of the CDR3: TGTGCCAGCTCACCACCCAGGATCCACTACACCTTC. Encoded protein: CASSPPRIHYTF.

This sequence joins TRBV10-3 and TRBJ2-5; no reliable D call. The CDR3 has 12 residues. Germline assignment: CDR1 ENHRY and CDR2 SYGVKD. The ends were cut back, 6 bases at V and 8 bases at J, with 13 bases in the middle. CDR3 region: CAISQSPDTQYF. Here the CDR3 DNA reads TGTGCCATCAGCCAGAGCCCAGACACCCAGTACTTC.